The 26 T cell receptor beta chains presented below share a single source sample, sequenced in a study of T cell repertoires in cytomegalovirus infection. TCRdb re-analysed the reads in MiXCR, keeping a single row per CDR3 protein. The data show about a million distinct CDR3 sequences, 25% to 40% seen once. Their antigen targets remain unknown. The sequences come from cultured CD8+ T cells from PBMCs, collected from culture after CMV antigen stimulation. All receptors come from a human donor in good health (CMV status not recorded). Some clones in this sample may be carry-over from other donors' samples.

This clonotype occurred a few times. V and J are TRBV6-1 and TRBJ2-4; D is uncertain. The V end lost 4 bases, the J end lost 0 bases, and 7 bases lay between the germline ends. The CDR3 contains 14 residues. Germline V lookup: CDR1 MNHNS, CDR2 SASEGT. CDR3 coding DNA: TGTGCCAGCAGTGTCACAATAGCCAAAAACATTCAGTACTTC. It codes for CASSVTIAKNIQYF.

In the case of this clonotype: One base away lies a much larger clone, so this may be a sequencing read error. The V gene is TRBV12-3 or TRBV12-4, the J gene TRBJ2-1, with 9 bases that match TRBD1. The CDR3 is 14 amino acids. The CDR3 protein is CTSRWGQGNNEQFF. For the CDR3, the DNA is TGTACCAGCAGATGGGGACAGGGTAACAATGAGCAGTTCTTC.

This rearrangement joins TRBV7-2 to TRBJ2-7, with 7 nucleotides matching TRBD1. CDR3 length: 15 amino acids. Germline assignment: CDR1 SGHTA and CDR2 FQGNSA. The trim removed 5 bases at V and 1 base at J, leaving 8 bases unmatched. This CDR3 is CASSLRQGESYEQYV. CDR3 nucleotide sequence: TGTGCCAGCAGCCTCCGGCAGGGGGAGTCCTACGAGCAGTACGTC.

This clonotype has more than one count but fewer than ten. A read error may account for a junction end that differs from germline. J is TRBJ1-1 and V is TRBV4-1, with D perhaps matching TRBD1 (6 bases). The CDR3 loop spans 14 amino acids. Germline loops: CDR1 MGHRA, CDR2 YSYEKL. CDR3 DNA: TGTGCCAGCAGCCAACGGGGGGCGGACACTGAAGCTTTCTTT. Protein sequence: CASSQRGADTEAFF.

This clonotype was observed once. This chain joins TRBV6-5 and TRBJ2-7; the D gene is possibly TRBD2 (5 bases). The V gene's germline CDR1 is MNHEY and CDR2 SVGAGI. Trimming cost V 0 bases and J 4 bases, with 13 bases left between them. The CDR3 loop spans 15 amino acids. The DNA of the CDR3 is TGTGCCAGCAGTTACTCGCTAGACTACCGTTACGAGCAGTACTTC. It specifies CASSYSLDYRYEQYF.

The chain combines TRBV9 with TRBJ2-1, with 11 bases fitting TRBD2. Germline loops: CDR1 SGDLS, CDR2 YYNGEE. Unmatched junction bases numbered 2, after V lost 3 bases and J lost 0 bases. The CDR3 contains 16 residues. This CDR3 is CASSGTSGSSYNEQFF. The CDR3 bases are TGTGCCAGCAGCGGAACTAGCGGGAGCTCCTACAATGAGCAGTTCTTC.

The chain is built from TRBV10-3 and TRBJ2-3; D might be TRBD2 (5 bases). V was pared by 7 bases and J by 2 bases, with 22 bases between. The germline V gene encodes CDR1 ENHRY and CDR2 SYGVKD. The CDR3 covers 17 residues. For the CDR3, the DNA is TGTGCCATCAAAGGGTGGAGGAGTCCCCCCCACACAGATACGCAGTATTTT. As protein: CAIKGWRSPPHTDTQYF.

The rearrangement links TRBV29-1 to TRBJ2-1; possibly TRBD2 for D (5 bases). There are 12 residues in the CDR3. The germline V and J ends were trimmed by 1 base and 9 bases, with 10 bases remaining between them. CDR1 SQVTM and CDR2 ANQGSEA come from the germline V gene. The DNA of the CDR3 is TGCAGCGTTGAAGCGGAGGAAAGTGAGCAGTTCTTC. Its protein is CSVEAEESEQFF.

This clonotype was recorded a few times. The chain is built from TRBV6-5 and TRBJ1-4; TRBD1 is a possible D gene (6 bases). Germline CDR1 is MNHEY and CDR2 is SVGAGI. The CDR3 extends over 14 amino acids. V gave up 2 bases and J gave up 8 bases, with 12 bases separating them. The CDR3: CASSYPGAKEKLFF. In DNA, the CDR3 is TGTGCCAGCAGTTACCCGGGGGCAAAGGAAAAACTGTTTTTT.

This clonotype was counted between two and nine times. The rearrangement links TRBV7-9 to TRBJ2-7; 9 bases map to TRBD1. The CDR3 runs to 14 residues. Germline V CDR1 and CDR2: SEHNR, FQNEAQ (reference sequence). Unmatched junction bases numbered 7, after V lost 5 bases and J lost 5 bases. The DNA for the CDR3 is TGTGCCAGCAGCGCACCGGGACAGGGACACGAGCAGTACGTC. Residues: CASSAPGQGHEQYV.

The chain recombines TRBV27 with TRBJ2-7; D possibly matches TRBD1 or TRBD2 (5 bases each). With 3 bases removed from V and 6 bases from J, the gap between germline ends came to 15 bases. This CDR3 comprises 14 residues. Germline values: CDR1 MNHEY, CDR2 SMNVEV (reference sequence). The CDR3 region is CASSFGTLVGEQYF. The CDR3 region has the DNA TGTGCCAGCAGTTTTGGGACCCTAGTCGGCGAGCAGTACTTC.

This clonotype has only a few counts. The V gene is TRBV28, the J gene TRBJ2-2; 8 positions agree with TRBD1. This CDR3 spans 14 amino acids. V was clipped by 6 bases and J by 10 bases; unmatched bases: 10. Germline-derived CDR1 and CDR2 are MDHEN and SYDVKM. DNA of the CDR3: TGTGCCAGCAGCCTGCGGACAGGGCCCTTGGAGCTGTTTTTT. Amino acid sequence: CASSLRTGPLELFF. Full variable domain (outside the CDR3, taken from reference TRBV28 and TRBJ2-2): DVKVTQSSRYLVKRTGEKVFLECVQDMDHENMFWYRQDPGLGLRLIYFSYDVKMKEKGDIPEGYSVSREKKERFSLILESASTNQTSMYLCASSLRTGPLELFFGEGSRLTVL.

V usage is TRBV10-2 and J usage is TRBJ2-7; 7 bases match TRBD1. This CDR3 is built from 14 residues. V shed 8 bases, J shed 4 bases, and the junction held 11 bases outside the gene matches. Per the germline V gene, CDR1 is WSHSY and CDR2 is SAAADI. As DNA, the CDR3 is TGCGCCAGCGGGGCCGGTCGACAGGGATACGAGCAGTACTTC. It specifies CASGAGRQGYEQYF.

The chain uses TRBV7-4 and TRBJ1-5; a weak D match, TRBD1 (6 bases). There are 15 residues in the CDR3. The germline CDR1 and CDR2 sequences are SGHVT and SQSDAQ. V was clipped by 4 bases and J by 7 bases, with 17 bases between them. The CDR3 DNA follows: TGTGCCAGCAGCTACGCACAGGGTCGTGAGCAGCCCCAGCATTTT. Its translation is CASSYAQGREQPQHF. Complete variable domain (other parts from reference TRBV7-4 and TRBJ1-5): GAGVSQSPRYKVAKRGRDVALRCDSISGHVTLYWYRQTLGQGSEVLTYSQSDAQRDKSGRPSGRFSAERPERSVSTLKIQRTEQGDSAVYLCASSYAQGREQPQHFGDGTRLSIL.

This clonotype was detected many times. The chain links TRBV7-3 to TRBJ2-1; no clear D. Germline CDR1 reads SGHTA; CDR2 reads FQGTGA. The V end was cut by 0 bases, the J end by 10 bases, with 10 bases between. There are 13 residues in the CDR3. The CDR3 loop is CASSLTNGAEQFF. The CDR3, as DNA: TGTGCCAGCAGCTTAACAAACGGCGCGGAGCAGTTCTTC.

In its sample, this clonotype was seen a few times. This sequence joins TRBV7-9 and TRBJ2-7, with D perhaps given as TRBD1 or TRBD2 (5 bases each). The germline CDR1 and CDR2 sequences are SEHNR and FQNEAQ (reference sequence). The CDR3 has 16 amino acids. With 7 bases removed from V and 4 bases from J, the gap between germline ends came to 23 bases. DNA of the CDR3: TGTGCCAGCATCAACGACAGCGGACGACACCCGTACGAGCAGTACTTC. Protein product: CASINDSGRHPYEQYF. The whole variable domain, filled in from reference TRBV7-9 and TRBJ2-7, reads DTGVSQNPRHKITKRGQNVTFRCDPISEHNRLYWYRQTLGQGPEFLTYFQNEAQLEKSRLLSDRFSAERPKGSFSTLEIQRTEQGDSAMYLCASINDSGRHPYEQYFGPGTRLTVT.

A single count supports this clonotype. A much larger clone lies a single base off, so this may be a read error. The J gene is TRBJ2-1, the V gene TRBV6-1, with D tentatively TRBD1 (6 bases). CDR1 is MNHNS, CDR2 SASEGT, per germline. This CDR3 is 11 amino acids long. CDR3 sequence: CASSRDNKQFF. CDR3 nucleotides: TGTGCCAGCAGCAGGGACAATAAGCAGTTCTTC.

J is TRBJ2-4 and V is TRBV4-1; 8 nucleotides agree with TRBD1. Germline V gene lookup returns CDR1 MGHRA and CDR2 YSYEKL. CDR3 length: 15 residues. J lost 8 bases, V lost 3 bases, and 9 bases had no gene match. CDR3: CASSQPQGGPDIQYF. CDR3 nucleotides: TGCGCCAGCAGCCAGCCACAGGGGGGACCGGACATTCAGTACTTC.

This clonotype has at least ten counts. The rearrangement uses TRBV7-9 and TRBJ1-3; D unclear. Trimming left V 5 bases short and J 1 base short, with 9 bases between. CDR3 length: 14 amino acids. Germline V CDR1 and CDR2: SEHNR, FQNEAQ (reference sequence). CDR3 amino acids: CASSPRGSGNTIYF. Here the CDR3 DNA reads TGTGCCAGCAGCCCGCGGGGATCTGGAAACACCATATATTTT.

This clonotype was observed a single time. The CDR3 protein is CASTMGNQETQYF. Here the CDR3 DNA reads TGTGCCAGCACCATGGGGAACCAAGAGACCCAGTACTTC. The genes are TRBV7-9 and TRBJ2-5; no clear D gene. The CDR3 contains 13 residues. Germline lookup yields CDR1 SEHNR and CDR2 FQNEAQ (reference sequence). Trimming took 7 bases from V and 0 from J, leaving 9 bases between them.

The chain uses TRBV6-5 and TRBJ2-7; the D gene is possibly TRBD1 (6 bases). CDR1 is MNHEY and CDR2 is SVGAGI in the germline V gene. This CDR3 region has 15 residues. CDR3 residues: CANSPRQVPTYEQYV. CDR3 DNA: TGTGCCAACAGTCCTCGACAGGTCCCCACCTACGAGCAGTACGTC.

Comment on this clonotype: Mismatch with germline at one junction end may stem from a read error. The CDR3 sequence is CASSLEGTIEKLFF. CDR3 DNA: TGTGCCAGCAGCTTAGAGGGGACTATTGAAAAACTGTTTTTT. The gene calls are TRBV7-6 and TRBJ1-4, with a possible D match to TRBD1 (5 bases). The CDR3 has 14 amino acids. CDR1 and CDR2 from the germline V gene are SGHVS and FNYEAQ.

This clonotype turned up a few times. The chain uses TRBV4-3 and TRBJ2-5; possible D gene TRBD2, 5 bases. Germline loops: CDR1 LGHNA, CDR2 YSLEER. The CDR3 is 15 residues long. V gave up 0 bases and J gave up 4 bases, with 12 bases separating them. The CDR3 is CASSQDSAGSETQYF. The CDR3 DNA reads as TGCGCCAGCAGCCAAGATTCGGCGGGTTCAGAGACCCAGTACTTC.

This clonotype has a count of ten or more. The CDR3 region is CASSRPYRGLGETQYF. The CDR3 coding sequence is TGTGCCAGCAGTCGCCCGTACCGCGGTCTGGGGGAGACCCAGTACTTC. The chain combines TRBV12-3 or TRBV12-4 with TRBJ2-5; D is uncertain. CDR3 length equals 16 residues. V lost 5 bases, J lost 5 bases, and 21 bases lay in between.

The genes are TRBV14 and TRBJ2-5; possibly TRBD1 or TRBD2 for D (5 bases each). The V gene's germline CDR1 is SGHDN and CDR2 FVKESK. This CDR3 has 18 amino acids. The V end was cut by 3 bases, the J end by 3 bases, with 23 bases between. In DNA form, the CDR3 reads TGTGCCAGCAGCCACTGGCCAGGGCACGGAGGAGAGGAAGAGACCCAGTACTTC. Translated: CASSHWPGHGGEEETQYF.

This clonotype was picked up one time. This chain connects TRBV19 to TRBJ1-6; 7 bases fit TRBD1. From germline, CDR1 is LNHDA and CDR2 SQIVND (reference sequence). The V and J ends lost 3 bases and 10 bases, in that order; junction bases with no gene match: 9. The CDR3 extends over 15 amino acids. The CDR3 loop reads CASSIGWDSQSPLHF. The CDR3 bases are TGTGCCAGTAGTATCGGGTGGGACAGCCAATCACCCCTCCACTTT.